This T cell receptor beta chain was recorded in a study of CD8 T cells in Susac syndrome (dated 2019 in TCRdb). Study-level background: Whether CD8+ T cell activation and differentiation in Susac syndrome was antigen driven was tested using repertoire sequencing.

Broader findings and caveats from the paper: The TCR sequencing and HLA analysis was acknowledged to have included a relatively small number of individuals.

RNA was extracted using the RNeasy kit, and about 0.45 to 1 ug of the RNA was reverse transcribed with random hexamers. The immunoSEQ multiplex PCR assay, which covers 54 Vbeta and 13 Jbeta segments, was used to amplify TCR beta CDR3 regions. PCR amplification bias was corrected by using a synthetic template baseline for primer optimization and computational correction. The source study handled its data this way. Reads were annotated to V, D and J genes according to IMGT and were analyzed with immunoSEQ Analyzer, with only productive sequences retained. Clonality was calculated as one minus the Shannon entropy normalized by log2 of the number of productive unique sequences. Public and private clones were assessed among the 100 most prevalent clones of each patient and control. Susac-specific clones were defined as absent from healthy and MS cohorts, around 970 published viral clones and other ImmuneACCESS disease sequences. The public reads were reanalyzed by TCRdb: fastp trimming at Q25, MiXCR alignment, in-frame beta chains only. Identical CDR3 protein sequences are pooled into one entry, listed with their most common genes and DNA. TCRdb's processing, not the study's, gives the V and J calls here. In all, the sample holds approximately 200,000 distinct CDR3 sequences, and 95% of those were seen once. Approximately 0.081% of the sample goes to the ten largest clones.

With regard to this clonotype: Its binding antigen is unknown. No quality values exist for individual bases; no much larger clone is one base distant.

Peripheral blood CD8+ and CD4+ T cells from healthy donors, Susac syndrome patients and multiple sclerosis patients were profiled using high-throughput TCR beta sequencing. The multiple sclerosis controls were treatment-naive patients who had stable or active relapsing-remitting disease and met the revised McDonald criteria. Bulk CD8+ and CD4+ T cells were purified by magnetic negative isolation, whereas CD8+ TEMRA cells were enriched by FACS. Blood was collected in EDTA tubes and processed within 24 hours, with PBMCs isolated through density gradient centrifugation. PBMCs intended for TCR sequencing were cryopreserved in liquid nitrogen and were subsequently thawed in a 37 degrees C water bath. Purity of sorted or isolated CD4+, CD8+ and CD8+ TEMRA cells was at least 90%. Based on the germline V gene (reference sequence), the CDR1 and CDR2 sequences are DFQATT and SNEGSKA. At the junction V is shortened by 3 bases and J by 4 bases, with 6 bases in between. The CDR3 contains 11 residues, cysteine and phenylalanine counted. This entry keeps only the CDR3 DNA: 33 bases, framed from base 1.

The sample taken for sequencing was CD4+ T cells from PBMCs. This TCR derives from a human donor with multiple sclerosis. The chain uses TRBV20-1 and TRBJ1-1; the D gene remains uncertain. CDR3 sequence: CSASLATEAFF. At the DNA level, the sequence is TGCAGTGCTAGTTTGGCCACTGAAGCTTTCTTT.